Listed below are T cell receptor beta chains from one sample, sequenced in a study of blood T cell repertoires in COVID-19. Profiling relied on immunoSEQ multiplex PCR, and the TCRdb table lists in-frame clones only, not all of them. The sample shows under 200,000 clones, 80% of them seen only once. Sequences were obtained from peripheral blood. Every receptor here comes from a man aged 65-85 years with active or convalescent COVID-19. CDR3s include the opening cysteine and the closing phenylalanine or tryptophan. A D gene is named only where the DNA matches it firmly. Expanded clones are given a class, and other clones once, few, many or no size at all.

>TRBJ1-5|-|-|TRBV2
CASSEHRDQPQHF
TGTGCCAGCAGTGAACACAGGGATCAGCCCCAGCATTTT
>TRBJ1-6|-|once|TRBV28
CASRDSYNSPLHF
TGTGCCAGCCGGGACTCCTATAATTCACCCCTCCACTTT
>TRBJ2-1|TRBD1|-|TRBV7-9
CASSFTGGAHNEQFF
TGTGCCAGCAGCTTTACAGGGGGCGCCCACAATGAGCAGTTCTTC
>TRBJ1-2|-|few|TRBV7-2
CASSPDTNGYTF
TGTGCCAGCAGCCCGGACACAAATGGCTACACCTTC
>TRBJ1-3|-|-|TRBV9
CASSPTTGGGASGNTIYF
TGTGCCAGCAGTCCCACCACGGGAGGGGGAGCTTCTGGAAACACCATATATTTT
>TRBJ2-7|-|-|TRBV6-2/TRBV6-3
CASSRTRFSSYEQYF
TGTGCCAGCAGTAGAACTAGATTTAGCTCCTACGAGCAGTACTTC
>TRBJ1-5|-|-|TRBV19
CASSMGGIDNQPQHF
TGTGCCAGTAGTATGGGGGGGATAGACAATCAGCCCCAGCATTTT
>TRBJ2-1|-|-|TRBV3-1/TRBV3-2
CASSQLPDEQFF
TGTGCCAGCAGCCAGTTACCGGATGAGCAGTTCTTC
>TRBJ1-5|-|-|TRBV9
CASSPEEAGNQPQHF
TGTGCCAGCTCTCCCGAAGAGGCGGGCAATCAGCCCCAGCATTTT
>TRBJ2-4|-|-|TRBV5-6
CASSPYSEGNIQYF
TGTGCCAGCAGCCCCTATAGCGAGGGAAACATTCAGTACTTC
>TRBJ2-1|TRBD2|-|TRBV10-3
CAISESSSGTEQFF
TGTGCCATCAGTGAGTCGAGTAGCGGGACAGAGCAGTTCTTC
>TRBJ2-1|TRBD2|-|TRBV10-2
CASSPGTSGNHEQFF
TGCGCCAGCAGCCCCGGGACTAGCGGGAATCATGAGCAGTTCTTC
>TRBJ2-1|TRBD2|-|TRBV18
CASSPGLAGVLSYNEQFF
TGTGCCAGCTCACCGGGACTAGCGGGGGTCCTCTCCTACAATGAGCAGTTCTTC
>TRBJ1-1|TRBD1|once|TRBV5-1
CASSSFRQGPFF
TGCGCCAGCAGCTCTTTTAGACAGGGTCCTTTCTTT
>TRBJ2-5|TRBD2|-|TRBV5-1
CASSLLVGSGARAQYF
TGCGCCAGCAGCTTGCTCGTTGGGAGCGGGGCTCGGGCCCAGTACTTC
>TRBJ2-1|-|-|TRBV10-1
CASSEEQGIGQFF
TGCGCCAGCAGTGAGGAACAGGGAATTGGACAGTTCTTC
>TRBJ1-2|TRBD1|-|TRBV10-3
CAISESEGAYYGYTF
TGTGCCATCAGTGAGTCGGAGGGGGCCTACTATGGCTACACCTTC
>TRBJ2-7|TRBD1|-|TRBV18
CASSLSMGQGDEQYF
TGTGCCAGCTCACTCTCCATGGGACAGGGCGACGAGCAGTACTTC
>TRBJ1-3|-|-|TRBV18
CASSPRREAIGNTIYF
TGTGCCAGCTCACCACGACGTGAGGCCATAGGAAACACCATATATTTT
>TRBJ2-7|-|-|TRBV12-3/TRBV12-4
CASSTPLSEQYF
TGTGCCAGCAGCACTCCTCTTAGCGAGCAGTACTTC
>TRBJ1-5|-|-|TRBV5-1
CASSLSGGEPQHF
TGCGCCAGCAGCCTGTCGGGCGGGGAGCCCCAGCATTTT
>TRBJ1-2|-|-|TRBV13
CASSSQIQGYAVYGYTF
TGTGCCAGCAGCTCCCAAATACAGGGTTATGCCGTCTATGGCTACACCTTC
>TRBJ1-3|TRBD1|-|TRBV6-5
CASRADRGDGNTIYF
TGTGCCAGCAGAGCTGACAGGGGAGATGGAAACACCATATATTTT
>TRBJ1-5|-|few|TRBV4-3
CASSQEATYSNQPQHF
TGCGCCAGCAGCCAAGAGGCGACTTATAGCAATCAGCCCCAGCATTTT
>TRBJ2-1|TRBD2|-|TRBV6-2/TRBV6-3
CASSNLLAGGARVEQFF
TGTGCCAGCAGTAATCTTCTAGCGGGGGGGGCACGGGTAGAGCAGTTCTTC
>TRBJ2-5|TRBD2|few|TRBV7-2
CASSLPTSGMETQYF
TGTGCCAGCAGCTTGCCGACTAGCGGGATGGAGACCCAGTACTTC